Below are 20 T cell receptor beta chains sequenced from a single sample in a study of blood T cell repertoires in COVID-19. Only in-frame clones appear in the TCRdb table, and some are missing; sequencing was by immunoSEQ multiplex PCR. The repertoire holds 150,000 to 200,000 clones, with 80% to 90% as singletons. The sample consisted of peripheral blood. The source of these receptors is a woman aged 55-70 years with COVID-19, enrolled during active disease.

The chain carries TRBV24-1 and TRBJ2-7; 10 bases align to TRBD2. This CDR3 has 19 residues. Germline lookup yields CDR1 KGHDR and CDR2 SFDVKD. V lost 5 bases, J lost 5 bases, and 20 bases stayed unmatched. DNA for the CDR3: TGTGCCACCAGTGTTCCCGGGACTAGCGCTAACCGGGGCGTCGACGAGCAGTACTTC. It codes for CATSVPGTSANRGVDEQYF.

The chain carries TRBV18 and TRBJ2-7; D gene ambiguous. The CDR3 extends over 13 amino acids. Germline CDR1 is KGHSH and CDR2 is LQKENI. Trimming cost V 3 bases and J 1 base, with 7 bases left between them. The CDR3 reads CASSPSRSYEQYF. The CDR3 nucleotides are TGTGCCAGCTCACCCTCACGGTCCTACGAGCAGTACTTC.

This chain connects TRBV7-2 to TRBJ1-6; weak D call: TRBD1 (5 bases). V lost 5 bases and J 8 bases, leaving 16 bases between the germline ends. CDR1 is SGHTA and CDR2 is FQGNSA in the germline V gene. The CDR3 is 15 residues long. CDR3 in amino acids: CASSPRGRGDSPLHF. The CDR3 nucleotides are TGTGCCAGCAGCCCACGGGGCCGCGGGGATTCACCCCTCCACTTT.

The V and J genes are TRBV15 and TRBJ2-3; TRBD1 matches 9 bases. Germline CDR1 and CDR2: LNHNV and YYDKDF (reference sequence). The CDR3 loop spans 15 amino acids. Losses at the gene ends were 3 bases for V and 1 base for J; bases not matched to a gene: 2. The CDR3, as DNA: TGTGCCACCAGCAGCCGGACAGGGGGCACAGATACGCAGTATTTT. It specifies CATSSRTGGTDTQYF.

The chain couples TRBV19 to TRBJ1-4; TRBD1 agrees at 8 bases. The CDR3 is made up of 17 amino acids. Trimming took 3 bases from V and 0 from J; bases not matched to a gene: 6. Per the germline V gene, CDR1 is LNHDA and CDR2 is SQIVND (reference sequence). The CDR3 sequence: CASSIPTGGATNEKLFF. For the CDR3, the DNA is TGTGCCAGTAGTATTCCCACAGGGGGTGCAACTAATGAAAAACTGTTTTTT.

The chain uses TRBV5-5 and TRBJ2-7; 12 bases are a match to TRBD2. This CDR3 has 17 residues. With 6 bases clipped from V and 0 bases from J, the junction kept 10 bases outside the gene matches. The V gene's germline CDR1 is SGHKS and CDR2 YYEKEE (reference sequence). This CDR3 is CASNSGLAGWSSYEQYF. The CDR3 DNA reads TGTGCCAGCAACTCAGGACTAGCGGGATGGAGCTCCTACGAGCAGTACTTC. Full variable domain (rest looked up from reference TRBV5-5 and TRBJ2-7): DAGVTQSPTHLIKTRGQQVTLRCSPISGHKSVSWYQQVLGQGPQFIFQYYEKEERGRGNFPDRFSARQFPNYSSELNVNALLLGDSALYLCASNSGLAGWSSYEQYFGPGTRLTVT.

This chain links TRBV29-1 with TRBJ2-7; TRBD2 matches at 8 bases. J gave up 5 bases and V 3 bases, and 3 bases lay outside the gene matches. The germline V gene has CDR1 SQVTM and CDR2 ANQGSEA. CDR3 size: 12 residues. CDR3 DNA: TGCAGCGTTGACGGGGGGGCGAACGAGCAGTACTTC. Its translation: CSVDGGANEQYF.

The chain combines TRBV2 with TRBJ2-7; 9 bases agree with TRBD1. This CDR3 spans 14 amino acids. The germline gives CDR1 SNHLY, CDR2 FYNNEI. V dropped 5 bases and J dropped 7; count of bases not matched to a gene: 9. CDR3 coding DNA: TGTGCCAGCAGTACTACCGGGACAGGGATAGAGCAGTACTTC. Protein: CASSTTGTGIEQYF.

This rearrangement joins TRBV9 to TRBJ2-1; the match to TRBD1 covers 8 bases. V trimming: 0 bases; J trimming: 9 bases; junction bases outside the gene matches: 11. The CDR3 has 16 amino acids. Germline-derived CDR1 and CDR2 are SGDLS and YYNGEE. The CDR3 here is CASSVGTGTGTSEQFF. As DNA, the CDR3 is TGTGCCAGCAGCGTAGGGACCGGGACAGGTACTAGTGAGCAGTTCTTC.

CDR3 DNA: TGTGCCAGCAGTTTAGCGCCAGCGGGAGGGATCGAGCAGTACTTC. Amino acids: CASSLAPAGGIEQYF. The chain recombines TRBV27 with TRBJ2-7; the match to TRBD2 covers 10 bases. V was clipped by 2 bases and J by 6 bases; unmatched bases: 7. CDR1 is MNHEY, CDR2 SMNVEV, per germline (reference sequence). This CDR3 region has 15 residues.

This rearrangement joins TRBV29-1 to TRBJ2-6, with D maybe TRBD2 (6 bases). In germline, CDR1 is SQVTM, CDR2 ANQGSEA. The CDR3 is 12 residues long. The CDR3 DNA reads TGCAGTGTGCGGGGAGGGGCCAACGTCCTGACTTTC. It translates to CSVRGGANVLTF.

CDR3 nucleotide sequence: TGTGCCAGCAGCGACCCGGGACTAATGGGCAATGAGCAGTTCTTC. It specifies CASSDPGLMGNEQFF. The rearrangement links TRBV9 to TRBJ2-1; 7 positions agree with TRBD2. The CDR3 is 15 residues long. The germline V gene encodes CDR1 SGDLS and CDR2 YYNGEE. V trimming: 3 bases; J trimming: 6 bases; junction bases outside the gene matches: 9.

The chain has TRBV7-2 and TRBJ2-5; weak D call: TRBD2 (6 bases). The CDR3 runs to 15 residues. In germline, CDR1 is SGHTA, CDR2 FQGNSA. The V end lost 1 base, the J end lost 4 bases, and 13 bases lay between the germline ends. The CDR3 here is CASSLVGTAGETQYF. CDR3 DNA sequence: TGTGCCAGCAGCTTAGTCGGGACTGCGGGAGAGACCCAGTACTTC.

The chain carries TRBV19 and TRBJ1-5, with a weak D call TRBD1 (6 bases). The CDR3 covers 15 residues. Trimming shortened V by 3 bases and J by 5 bases, and 14 bases separated the two germline ends. Germline loops: CDR1 LNHDA, CDR2 SQIVND (reference sequence). The CDR3 spells CASSIARTADQPQHF. In DNA, the CDR3 is TGTGCCAGTAGTATCGCGCGGACAGCCGATCAGCCCCAGCATTTT.

The table lists this clone with a few counts. The chain combines TRBV27 with TRBJ2-1, with TRBD2 matching 9 bases. V was pared by 5 bases and J by 6 bases, with 5 bases of the junction left unmatched. The CDR3 is made up of 14 amino acids. The germline CDR1 and CDR2 sequences are MNHEY and SMNVEV (reference sequence). The CDR3 bases are TGTGCCAGCAGTCCCGGGACTAGCCCCAATGAGCAGTTCTTC. Translated, it gives CASSPGTSPNEQFF.

The rearrangement links TRBV19 to TRBJ2-7; 8 nucleotides agree with TRBD2. Germline loops: CDR1 LNHDA, CDR2 SQIVND (reference sequence). The CDR3 loop spans 13 amino acids. V dropped 7 bases and J dropped 3; count of bases not matched to a gene: 5. CDR3 sequence reads: CASKSAGGYEQYF. CDR3 nucleotide sequence: TGTGCCAGTAAGTCGGCGGGAGGCTACGAGCAGTACTTC.

The chain joins TRBV18 to TRBJ1-4; D is unclear. V was cut by 0 bases and J by 0 bases, with 8 bases left in between. Per the germline V gene, CDR1 is KGHSH and CDR2 is LQKENI. The CDR3 is made up of 16 amino acids. This CDR3 is CASSPPISSTNEKLFF. As DNA, the CDR3 is TGTGCCAGCTCACCACCGATCAGTTCAACTAATGAAAAACTGTTTTTT.

The chain is built from TRBV5-4 and TRBJ1-4; 11 positions agree with TRBD1. This CDR3 contains 18 residues. Per germline, CDR1 SGHNT and CDR2 YYREEE (reference sequence). The V and J ends lost 4 bases and 1 base, in that order; junction bases with no gene match: 9. The CDR3 here is CASSLRDRGRITNEKLFF. The CDR3 nucleotides read TGTGCCAGCAGCCTCCGGGACAGGGGGAGAATAACTAATGAAAAACTGTTTTTT.

The V and J genes are TRBV18 and TRBJ2-2; 7 bases fit TRBD1. The CDR3 consists of 17 residues. Germline lookup yields CDR1 KGHSH and CDR2 LQKENI. V shed 3 bases and J 3 bases; nucleotides not matched to a gene: 10. DNA for the CDR3: TGTGCCAGCTCACCTCTAAGAGGGCAGGGGGACACCGGGGAGCTGTTTTTT. This encodes CASSPLRGQGDTGELFF.

The V and J genes are TRBV5-6 and TRBJ1-5; a possible D gene is TRBD1 (6 bases). CDR3 size: 14 residues. Germline V gene sequence: CDR1 SGHDT, CDR2 YYEEEE. Between the trimmed V and J ends, which lost 5 bases and 7 bases, there was a span of 16 bases. In nucleotides, the CDR3 is TGTGCCAGCAGTGTTGGGGGCGGAGGACAGCCCCAGCATTTT. Translating it yields CASSVGGGGQPQHF.